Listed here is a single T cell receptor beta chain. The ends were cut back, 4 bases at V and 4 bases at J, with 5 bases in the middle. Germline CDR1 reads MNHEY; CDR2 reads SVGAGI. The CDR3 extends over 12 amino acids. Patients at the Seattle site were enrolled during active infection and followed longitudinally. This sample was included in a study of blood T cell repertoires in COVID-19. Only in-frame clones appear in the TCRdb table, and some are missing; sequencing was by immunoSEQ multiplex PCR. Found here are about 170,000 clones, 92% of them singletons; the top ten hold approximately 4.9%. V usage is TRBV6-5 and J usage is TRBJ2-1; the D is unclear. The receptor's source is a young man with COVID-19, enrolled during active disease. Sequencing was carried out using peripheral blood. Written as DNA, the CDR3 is TGTGCCAGCAGTTCCCCGTACAATGAGCAGTTCTTC. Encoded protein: CASSSPYNEQFF.